The 2 T cell receptor beta chains below come from one sample, sequenced in a study of blood T cell repertoires in COVID-19. TCRdb's table, derived via immunoSEQ multiplex PCR, lists solely in-frame clones and lacks some. The sample shows tens of thousands of clones, just under 85% of them seen only once. The source material was peripheral blood. The receptors here all came from a human donor with acute or convalescent COVID-19. The donor label of this sample is uncertain.

The chain employs TRBV3-1 (or the pseudogene TRBV3-2) and TRBJ2-7; 12 positions match TRBD2. The V and J ends lost 4 bases and 7 bases, in that order; junction bases with no gene match: 8. The CDR3 length is 15 residues. Germline V gives CDR1 LGHDT, CDR2 YNNKEL (reference sequence). CDR3 in DNA: TGTGCCAGCAGCCCGAGACTAGCGGGAGCCTGGGAGCAGTACTTC. Protein: CASSPRLAGAWEQYF.

This clone was seen a handful of times. Other DNA sequences from this sample encode an identical CDR3 as well. The J gene is TRBJ1-1, the V gene TRBV18; D gene unclear. Between the trimmed V and J ends, which lost 0 bases and 2 bases, there was a span of 10 bases. The CDR3 extends over 15 amino acids. The V gene's germline CDR1 is KGHSH and CDR2 LQKENI. The CDR3 loop reads CASSPPYGLNTEAFF. CDR3 DNA: TGTGCCAGCTCACCACCGTACGGGTTAAACACTGAAGCTTTCTTT.